What follows are 27 T cell receptor beta chains derived from one specimen sequenced in a study of T-cell memory formation after mild COVID-19. TCRdb ran MiXCR on the 5' RACE reads and lists one entry per CDR3 protein. The sample comprises 250,000 to 350,000 distinct CDR3 sequences, 15% of which are singletons, and about a fifth rests with the top ten. Sequenced: PBMCs or a T cell subset sorted from them (not recorded which). The source is a man in his late teens or twenties who had mild COVID-19 (a few samples of this study predate the infection). Cell type and time point are not known.

This rearrangement joins TRBV29-1 to TRBJ2-3; D perhaps matches TRBD2 (5 bases). Germline V gene lookup returns CDR1 SQVTM and CDR2 ANQGSEA. CDR3 length: 14 amino acids. V was clipped by 3 bases and J by 2 bases, with 12 bases between them. The CDR3 nucleotides are TGCAGCGTTGAGTACGGAGGCGTCACAGATACGCAGTATTTT. Translation: CSVEYGGVTDTQYF.

This chain joins TRBV9 and TRBJ2-2; 7 bases agree with TRBD1. This CDR3 has 17 residues. The trim removed 4 bases at V and 3 bases at J, leaving 12 bases unmatched. The germline gives CDR1 SGDLS, CDR2 YYNGEE. The CDR3: CASSPPLGGRYTGELFF. In nucleotides, the CDR3 is TGTGCCAGCAGCCCTCCCCTAGGGGGCAGGTACACCGGGGAGCTGTTTTTT.

This clonotype was observed a few times. This sequence joins TRBV6-1 and TRBJ1-2; unclear D gene. The CDR3 has 15 amino acids. V was cut by 2 bases and J by 1 base, with 11 bases left in between. The germline gives CDR1 MNHNS, CDR2 SASEGT. CDR3 region: CASSEHFKINYGYTF. The CDR3 coding sequence is TGTGCCAGCAGTGAACATTTCAAGATTAACTATGGCTACACCTTC.

This chain joins TRBV11-1 and TRBJ2-5, with 7 bases identical to TRBD2. The germline CDR1 and CDR2 sequences are SGHAT and FQDESV (reference sequence). This CDR3 spans 13 amino acids. V dropped 5 bases and J dropped 5; count of bases not matched to a gene: 5. The CDR3 spells CASSDERGETQYF. The CDR3 bases are TGTGCCAGCAGCGACGAGCGGGGCGAGACCCAGTACTTC.

Only a few counts were recorded for this clonotype. The chain recombines TRBV7-9 with TRBJ2-7; D possibly corresponds to TRBD2 (5 bases). The germline gives CDR1 SEHNR, CDR2 FQNEAQ (reference sequence). V was trimmed by 6 bases and J by 0 bases, leaving 12 bases between them. This CDR3 has 14 residues. CDR3 in DNA: TGTGCCAGCAGAGTCGACGGGAACTCCTACGAGCAGTACGTC. Protein: CASRVDGNSYEQYV.

This clonotype was detected many times. The chain links TRBV4-2 to TRBJ2-5; 11 bases align to TRBD2. Germline V gives CDR1 LGHNA, CDR2 YNFKEQ. The CDR3 totals 15 residues. The junction had 3 bases not matched to a gene; V was cut back by 5 bases and J by 1 base. DNA of the CDR3: TGTGCCAGCAGCGAACTAGCGGGGGCCCAAGAGACCCAGTACTTC. Translating gives CASSELAGAQETQYF.

This clonotype was counted at least ten times. V gene TRBV7-2 combines with J gene TRBJ2-2; TRBD2 might be the D (6 bases). The CDR3 length is 15 residues. V lost 2 bases and J 5 bases, leaving 12 bases between the germline ends. Germline V CDR1 and CDR2: SGHTA, FQGNSA. CDR3 region: CASSLSGHATGELFF. The DNA for the CDR3 is TGTGCCAGCAGCTTAAGCGGGCACGCTACCGGGGAGCTGTTTTTT.

This clonotype has a handful of counts. The chain combines TRBV5-6 with TRBJ2-3; possible D gene TRBD1, 5 bases. V lost 0 bases and J lost 6, with 14 bases in between. From germline, CDR1 is SGHDT and CDR2 YYEEEE. This CDR3 is built from 15 residues. The CDR3 DNA is TGTGCCAGCAGCTTGGGGGGCCATCGGGTGGATACGCAGTATTTT. It specifies CASSLGGHRVDTQYF.

This clonotype showed up just a few times. The chain links TRBV5-1 to TRBJ1-6, with 9 bases matching TRBD1. Germline lookup yields CDR1 SGHRS and CDR2 YFSETQ. V dropped 4 bases and J dropped 7; count of bases not matched to a gene: 3. The CDR3 consists of 14 residues. CDR3 protein: CASSQGQGNSPLHF. The CDR3, as DNA: TGCGCCAGCAGCCAAGGACAGGGGAATTCACCCCTCCACTTT.

This clonotype occurred a few times. The chain combines TRBV29-1 with TRBJ1-2; possibly TRBD1 for D (6 bases). This CDR3 has 15 amino acids. The ends were cut back, 0 bases at V and 4 bases at J, with 15 bases in the middle. Germline-derived CDR1 and CDR2 are SQVTM and ANQGSEA. The CDR3 region has the DNA TGCAGCGTTGAAGATCCCCTTACAGGGATCTATGGCTACACCTTC. Its translation is CSVEDPLTGIYGYTF.

This clonotype was counted ten times or more. The V call is TRBV7-9, the J call TRBJ1-5; TRBD1 matches at 9 bases. Germline V lookup: CDR1 SEHNR, CDR2 FQNEAQ (reference sequence). This CDR3 spans 14 amino acids. V lost 5 bases and J lost 4; bases outside the gene matches: 3. For the CDR3, the DNA is TGTGCCAGCAGCCAGACAGGGGGGAATCAGCCCCAGCATTTT. It yields the protein CASSQTGGNQPQHF.

The V gene is TRBV29-1, the J gene TRBJ1-2, with TRBD1 as a possible D gene (6 bases). Germline V gene sequence: CDR1 SQVTM, CDR2 ANQGSEA. Between the trimmed V and J ends, which lost 7 bases and 5 bases, there was a span of 14 bases. There are 12 residues in the CDR3. The CDR3 DNA reads TGCAGCGGGTCCGACAGGACTTATGGCTACACCTTC. Amino acid sequence: CSGSDRTYGYTF.

CDR3 residues: CASHDDRGGTGELFF. CDR3 in DNA: TGTGCCAGTCATGACGACAGGGGAGGCACCGGGGAGCTGTTTTTT. The J gene is TRBJ2-2, the V gene TRBV19, with 8 nucleotides matching TRBD1. Trimming took 8 bases from V and 4 from J; bases not matched to a gene: 9. The length of the CDR3 is 15 residues. Germline CDR1 is LNHDA and CDR2 is SQIVND (reference sequence).

This clonotype was found once. The rearrangement joins TRBV5-1 to TRBJ1-3; D gene uncertain. The CDR3 has 14 amino acids. Looked up from germline, CDR1 is SGHRS and CDR2 is YFSETQ. Trimming removed 4 bases at V and 0 bases at J, with 8 bases between. As DNA, the CDR3 is TGCGCCAGCAGCCCATCCGTCTCTGGAAACACCATATATTTT. This encodes CASSPSVSGNTIYF. Supplemented by reference TRBV5-1 and TRBJ1-3, the full variable domain reads KAGVTQTPRYLIKTRGQQVTLSCSPISGHRSVSWYQQTPGQGLQFLFEYFSETQRNKGNFPGRFSGRQFSNSRSEMNVSTLELGDSALYLCASSPSVSGNTIYFGEGSWLTVV.

This clonotype was recorded at least ten times. The chain has TRBV27 and TRBJ2-3; D may match TRBD1 or TRBD2 (6 bases each). This CDR3 comprises 15 residues. V was cut by 3 bases and J by 2 bases, with 12 bases left in between. Germline CDR1 MNHEY, CDR2 SMNVEV (reference sequence). The DNA for the CDR3 is TGTGCCAGCAGTTTGTGGGGGGCCAACACAGATACGCAGTATTTT. Encoded protein: CASSLWGANTDTQYF.

CDR3 DNA: TGTGCCACCTTCCAGGGGGCGATGAGTTCCTACGAGCAGTACTTC. This gives the protein CATFQGAMSSYEQYF. The V call is TRBV6-2 or TRBV6-3, the J call TRBJ2-7, with 8 bases matching TRBD1. With V trimmed by 10 bases and J by 1 base, 12 bases remained unmatched. The CDR3 has 15 amino acids. Germline V gene data show CDR1 as MNHEY and CDR2 as SVGEGT.

The genes are TRBV18 and TRBJ1-6, with 7 positions matching TRBD1. This CDR3 comprises 15 residues. Per germline, CDR1 KGHSH and CDR2 LQKENI. Trimming removed 6 bases from V and 0 bases from J; junction bases left unmatched: 2. The CDR3 region has the DNA TGTGCCAGCTCGCGGGACAGCTCCTATAATTCACCCCTCCACTTT. As protein: CASSRDSSYNSPLHF.

This chain joins TRBV6-5 and TRBJ1-1; D call uncertain. Trimming stripped 6 bases from V and 8 bases from J, with 19 bases between. This CDR3 is built from 14 residues. The germline V gene has CDR1 MNHEY and CDR2 SVGAGI. CDR3 in DNA: TGTGCCAGCAGCAAACCGATCCGGTGGTGGGAAGCTTTCTTT. Its translation: CASSKPIRWWEAFF.

A few counts support this clonotype. The J gene is TRBJ1-1, the V gene TRBV6-5; D is possibly TRBD1 (6 bases). V was cut by 6 bases and J by 0 bases, with 14 bases left in between. Germline CDR1 MNHEY, CDR2 SVGAGI. CDR3 size: 15 residues. For the CDR3, the DNA is TGTGCCAGCAGCAAAACAGGGAACTTGAACACTGAAGCTTTCTTT. Amino acid sequence: CASSKTGNLNTEAFF.

This clonotype came up a few times. CDR3 sequence reads: CASSPGGDLEAFF. The CDR3 nucleotides read TGTGCCAGCAGCCCGGGCGGGGATCTGGAAGCTTTCTTT. The rearrangement uses TRBV4-2 and TRBJ1-1; D gene ambiguous. CDR3 size: 13 residues. With 4 bases removed from V and 8 bases from J, the gap between germline ends came to 14 bases. Germline loops: CDR1 LGHNA, CDR2 YNFKEQ.

The sample holds many counts of this clonotype. The CDR3 protein is CASSRGQVGEQFF. DNA for the CDR3: TGTGCCAGCAGCCGAGGACAGGTTGGTGAGCAGTTCTTC. The rearrangement uses TRBV7-2 and TRBJ2-1; 7 bases match TRBD1. Trimming at V came to 5 bases and at J to 9 bases, leaving 7 bases not matched to a gene. This CDR3 is 13 amino acids long. Germline V gives CDR1 SGHTA, CDR2 FQGNSA.

This chain connects TRBV5-1 to TRBJ1-4, with D unclear. The CDR3 covers 14 residues. Germline CDR1 and CDR2: SGHRS and YFSETQ. V was trimmed by 2 bases and J by 5 bases, leaving 10 bases between them. The CDR3 sequence is CASSLSMRNEKLFF. As DNA, the CDR3 is TGCGCCAGCAGCTTATCGATGAGGAATGAAAAACTGTTTTTT.

This clonotype was seen only a few times. This chain's CDR3 is CASSFQRRTYEQYF. The DNA for the CDR3 is TGTGCCAGCAGTTTTCAAAGGAGGACCTACGAGCAGTACTTC. The chain employs TRBV12-3 or TRBV12-4 and TRBJ2-7, with D tentatively TRBD2 (5 bases). The CDR3 has 14 residues. V was shortened by 3 bases and J by 2 bases, with 11 bases between the two germline ends.

The V call is TRBV5-6, the J call TRBJ2-3; 11 nucleotides align to TRBD2. Germline CDR1 and CDR2: SGHDT and YYEEEE. The CDR3 has 16 amino acids. The trim removed 1 base at V and 2 bases at J, leaving 3 bases unmatched. CDR3 DNA: TGTGCCAGCAGCTTGAGGACTAGCGGGTACACAGATACGCAGTATTTT. It translates to CASSLRTSGYTDTQYF.

V and J are TRBV10-3 and TRBJ1-5; D possibly corresponds to TRBD1 (5 bases). Between the trimmed V and J ends, which lost 10 bases and 1 base, there was a span of 14 bases. The CDR3 totals 14 residues. Looked up from germline, CDR1 is ENHRY and CDR2 is SYGVKD. CDR3 bases: TGTGCCACGCTTGATGACAGAAGCAATCAGCCCCAGCATTTT. Translation: CATLDDRSNQPQHF.

This clonotype was detected a few times. This chain joins TRBV7-2 and TRBJ2-7, with TRBD2 identical over 9 bases. The CDR3 contains 15 residues. Germline CDR1 SGHTA, CDR2 FQGNSA. Germline trimming cut 2 bases from V and 2 bases from J; bases unmatched to any gene: 4. The CDR3 spells CASSLRGGDTYEQYF. The CDR3 DNA reads as TGTGCCAGCAGCTTACGCGGGGGGGACACCTACGAGCAGTACTTC.

The V gene is TRBV10-3, the J gene TRBJ2-3, with a weak D call TRBD2 (6 bases). The ends were cut back, 10 bases at V and 3 bases at J, with 14 bases in the middle. The V gene's germline CDR1 is ENHRY and CDR2 SYGVKD. This CDR3 region has 13 residues. The DNA for the CDR3 is TGTGCCACCGCTACGGGACTTACAGATACGCAGTATTTT. This sequence encodes CATATGLTDTQYF.